These 23 T cell receptor beta chains were all obtained from the same sample, sequenced in a study of cytomegalovirus exposure and HLA in healthy donors. The study ran its PCR with 60 Vbeta and 13 Jbeta primers. Clones were sequenced by immunoSEQ multiplex PCR, and TCRdb holds only the in-frame ones, with some missing. The sample includes fewer than 250,000 clones, roughly four fifths of them seen just once. Sequences were obtained from PBMCs. Receptor source: a woman aged 25 to 39 in good health and CMV-seropositive.

The chain links TRBV28 to TRBJ1-2; TRBD1 matches 8 bases. The CDR3 runs to 17 residues. J lost 2 bases, V lost 4 bases, and 12 bases had no gene match. Germline CDR1 MDHEN, CDR2 SYDVKM. The CDR3 region is CASSSQGQGRLNYGYTF. CDR3 sequence (DNA): TGTGCCAGCAGTTCCCAAGGACAGGGAAGGTTAAACTATGGCTACACCTTC.

The V and J genes are TRBV25-1 and TRBJ2-1; 9 positions match TRBD2. Per the germline V gene, CDR1 is MGHDK and CDR2 is SYGVNS. V shed 10 bases and J 7 bases; nucleotides not matched to a gene: 11. The CDR3 sequence is 14 residues long. The CDR3: CATRGGGVGNEQFF. The CDR3, as DNA: TGTGCCACCAGGGGCGGGGGGGTCGGGAATGAGCAGTTCTTC.

The rearrangement uses TRBV5-4 and TRBJ1-3; D is unresolved. V lost 4 bases and J lost 1, with 15 bases in between. CDR1 is SGHNT and CDR2 is YYREEE in the germline V gene (reference sequence). The CDR3 runs to 16 residues. The CDR3 DNA is TGTGCCAGCAGCCCCCGCACCGGGTTTTCTGGAAACACCATATATTTT. Translation: CASSPRTGFSGNTIYF. The full variable domain, rest sourced from reference TRBV5-4 and TRBJ1-3, is ETGVTQSPTHLIKTRGQQVTLRCSSQSGHNTVSWYQQALGQGPQFIFQYYREEENGRGNFPPRFSGLQFPNYSSELNVNALELDDSALYLCASSPRTGFSGNTIYFGEGSWLTVV.

This sequence joins TRBV5-6 and TRBJ1-2, with no clear D. The CDR3 totals 15 residues. With 1 base removed from V and 8 bases from J, the gap between germline ends came to 18 bases. Germline CDR1 and CDR2: SGHDT and YYEEEE. Here the CDR3 DNA reads TGTGCCAGCAGCTTGATATCGTGGCAGGCCCAGGGCTACACCTTC. Its protein product is CASSLISWQAQGYTF.

The V gene is TRBV9, the J gene TRBJ2-3, with 11 bases that match TRBD2. This CDR3 spans 16 amino acids. V lost 0 bases and J lost 0; bases outside the gene matches: 0. CDR1 SGDLS and CDR2 YYNGEE come from the germline V gene. The CDR3 is CASSVGTSGSTDTQYF. The DNA of the CDR3 is TGTGCCAGCAGCGTAGGGACTAGCGGGAGCACAGATACGCAGTATTTT. The variable domain in full, with the rest retrieved from reference TRBV9 and TRBJ2-3, is DSGVTQTPKHLITATGQRVTLRCSPRSGDLSVYWYQQSLDQGLQFLIQYYNGEERAKGNILERFSAQQFPDLHSELNLSSLELGDSALYFCASSVGTSGSTDTQYFGPGTRLTVL.

The chain carries TRBV19 and TRBJ1-1; maybe TRBD1 (5 bases). V gave up 6 bases and J gave up 0 bases, with 11 bases separating them. This CDR3 has 14 residues. Germline-derived CDR1 and CDR2 are LNHDA and SQIVND (reference sequence). The chain's CDR3 is CASSSREVNTEAFF. In DNA, the CDR3 is TGTGCCAGTAGCTCCAGGGAGGTGAACACTGAAGCTTTCTTT.

This clone has only one observation. The chain is built from TRBV5-1 and TRBJ2-1; D remains unclear. Trimming cost V 0 bases and J 4 bases, with 5 bases left between them. CDR1 and CDR2 from the germline V gene are SGHRS and YFSETQ. The CDR3 spans 13 residues. CDR3 nucleotides: TGCGCCAGCAGCTTGGGTCTTTACAATGAGCAGTTCTTC. Residues: CASSLGLYNEQFF.

The chain uses TRBV27 and TRBJ2-4; 7 nucleotides match TRBD2. This CDR3 is built from 17 residues. Germline V gene data show CDR1 as MNHEY and CDR2 as SMNVEV (reference sequence). Unmatched junction bases numbered 11, after V lost 4 bases and J lost 2 bases. The CDR3 nucleotides are TGTGCCAGCAGTTCCCCCACGCGAGCGGGGACCAAAAACATTCAGTACTTC. This codes for CASSSPTRAGTKNIQYF.

CDR3 coding DNA: TGTGCCAGCAGTTACTCGAGGGCCAGCCTCAATGAAAAACTGTTTTTT. Protein: CASSYSRASLNEKLFF. V gene TRBV6-6 combines with J gene TRBJ1-4; D is ambiguous. The CDR3 runs 16 residues. V was shortened by 0 bases and J by 5 bases, with 13 bases between the two germline ends. Germline CDR1 and CDR2: MNHNY and SVGAGI (reference sequence).

Only a few counts were recorded for this clone. The V call is TRBV5-1, the J call TRBJ1-3; 7 nucleotides agree with TRBD1. Germline V lookup: CDR1 SGHRS, CDR2 YFSETQ. The J segment lost 3 bases and the V segment lost 4 bases, leaving 4 bases of the junction unmatched. CDR3 size: 14 residues. Here the CDR3 reads CASSPGQVGNTIYF. DNA for the CDR3: TGCGCCAGCAGCCCTGGACAGGTTGGAAACACCATATATTTT.

The chain recombines TRBV18 with TRBJ2-2; 9 nucleotides match TRBD2. The CDR3 is 18 amino acids. V dropped 5 bases and J dropped 2; count of bases not matched to a gene: 12. The germline V gene has CDR1 KGHSH and CDR2 LQKENI. The chain's CDR3 is CASSSLSIAGVNTGELFF. In DNA form, the CDR3 reads TGTGCCAGCTCATCCCTGTCTATAGCGGGAGTTAACACCGGGGAGCTGTTTTTT.

The rearrangement links TRBV28 to TRBJ2-7, with a possible D match to TRBD1 (6 bases). Germline CDR1 and CDR2: MDHEN and SYDVKM. V was pared by 5 bases and J by 1 base, with 18 bases between. The CDR3 contains 16 residues. CDR3 sequence reads: CASSLWTAGSSYEQYF. The CDR3 region has the DNA TGTGCCAGCAGTCTGTGGACAGCTGGGAGTTCCTACGAGCAGTACTTC.

This clone was seen only once. This sequence joins TRBV7-9 and TRBJ2-5; 7 bases match TRBD2. This CDR3 contains 17 residues. Looked up from germline, CDR1 is SEHNR and CDR2 is FQNEAQ (reference sequence). V lost 5 bases to trimming and J lost 1 base; unmatched junction nucleotides: 13. CDR3 residues: CASSGGVSSGTQETQYF. Here the CDR3 DNA reads TGTGCCAGCAGCGGGGGGGTCTCTAGCGGTACCCAAGAGACCCAGTACTTC.

The rearrangement links TRBV29-1 to TRBJ2-5; TRBD2 might be the D (6 bases). This CDR3 spans 12 amino acids. CDR1 and CDR2 from the germline V gene are SQVTM and ANQGSEA. The V end lost 6 bases, the J end lost 1 base, and 9 bases lay between the germline ends. Here the CDR3 DNA reads TGCAGCGTGGGGGGTCCCCAAGAGACCCAGTACTTC. Amino acid sequence: CSVGGPQETQYF.

The V call is TRBV9, the J call TRBJ2-5; a weak D match, TRBD2 (6 bases). The CDR3 has 12 amino acids. CDR1 SGDLS and CDR2 YYNGEE come from the germline V gene. Between the trimmed V and J ends, which lost 1 base and 9 bases, there was a span of 10 bases. The chain's CDR3 is CASSVLGGSQYF. CDR3 bases: TGTGCCAGCAGCGTACTCGGGGGATCCCAGTACTTC.

The gene calls are TRBV27 and TRBJ1-2; the match to TRBD1 covers 8 bases. Germline CDR1 and CDR2: MNHEY and SMNVEV (reference sequence). The CDR3 loop spans 13 amino acids. J was trimmed by 6 bases and V by 3 bases; bases with no gene match: 3. The CDR3 nucleotides are TGTGCCAGCAGTTTGTACAGGGGGGATGGCTACACCTTC. The encoded protein is CASSLYRGDGYTF.

The chain couples TRBV9 to TRBJ2-2, with 7 bases lining up with TRBD2. The CDR3 has 16 residues. Unmatched junction bases numbered 7, after V lost 4 bases and J lost 1 base. Germline-derived CDR1 and CDR2 are SGDLS and YYNGEE. CDR3 nucleotide sequence: TGTGCCAGCAGCACCCTGGTAGCGGGGAACACCGGGGAGCTGTTTTTT. Translating it yields CASSTLVAGNTGELFF.

V gene TRBV28 combines with J gene TRBJ2-5, with 8 bases identical to TRBD1. The end of the DNA is better explained by TRBJ2-7, so the J call may be wrong. The CDR3 spans 14 residues. Germline V lookup: CDR1 MDHEN, CDR2 SYDVKM. CDR3 amino acids: CASRETGAGYEQYF. The CDR3 DNA sequence: TGTGCCAGCAGGGAGACAGGGGCGGGGTACGAGCAGTACTTC.

This clone was counted between two and nine times. The chain joins TRBV19 to TRBJ1-5; 8 bases line up with TRBD1. V lost 10 bases and J lost 7; bases outside the gene matches: 12. CDR1 and CDR2 (germline): LNHDA, SQIVND (reference sequence). The CDR3 runs 14 residues. This CDR3 reads CATRIDRGSQPQHF. The CDR3 coding sequence is TGTGCCACTAGAATTGACAGGGGTAGCCAGCCCCAGCATTTT.

J is TRBJ2-7 and V is TRBV5-1; 12 bases are shared with TRBD2. Germline V gives CDR1 SGHRS, CDR2 YFSETQ. With V trimmed by 4 bases and J by 5 bases, 10 bases remained unmatched. This CDR3 is 16 amino acids long. The CDR3 nucleotides are TGCGCCAGCAGCCTTCCTGGACTAGCGGGGCGAAACGAGCAGTACTTC. It is translated as CASSLPGLAGRNEQYF.

This CDR3 reads CASSPFGGQNTEAFF. The CDR3, as DNA: TGTGCCAGCTCACCTTTTGGGGGCCAGAACACTGAAGCTTTCTTT. The rearrangement uses TRBV18 and TRBJ1-1, with D maybe TRBD1 (6 bases). The V end lost 3 bases, the J end lost 1 base, and 12 bases lay between the germline ends. This CDR3 spans 15 amino acids. Germline CDR1 and CDR2: KGHSH and LQKENI.

The chain uses TRBV9 and TRBJ2-3; 9 positions agree with TRBD2. CDR3 length equals 15 residues. Germline trimming cut 0 bases from V and 8 bases from J; bases unmatched to any gene: 7. Germline assignment: CDR1 SGDLS and CDR2 YYNGEE. CDR3 sequence: CASSVDSGGAGTQYF. CDR3 bases: TGTGCCAGCAGCGTAGATAGCGGGGGTGCCGGTACGCAGTATTTT.

The chain has TRBV5-6 and TRBJ1-2; TRBD1 matches at 7 bases. V lost 4 bases, J lost 0 bases, and 6 bases stayed unmatched. Germline V lookup: CDR1 SGHDT, CDR2 YYEEEE. This CDR3 is built from 15 residues. The CDR3, as DNA: TGTGCCAGCAGCAGAGGGGACAGATCTAACTATGGCTACACCTTC. Residues: CASSRGDRSNYGYTF.